The clone carrying this T cell receptor beta chain was found many times. This entry comes from a study of T-cell reconstitution after alpha-beta-depleted transplantation in children. The TCRbeta library was prepared with unique molecular identifiers. MiXCR, applied by TCRdb to the PCR reads, yields one record per CDR3 protein. The table lists around 370,000 distinct CDR3 sequences, 10% of them singletons. Germline loops: CDR1 MNHNS, CDR2 SASEGT. This CDR3 comprises 16 residues. V shed 9 bases and J shed 4 bases, with 22 bases lying between them. This TCR was recovered from a human donor who donated a stem cell graft to a child with acute lymphoblastic leukemia. The V gene is TRBV6-1, the J gene TRBJ2-1; possibly TRBD1 or TRBD2 for D (5 bases each). The sequences come from PBMCs from the stem cell graft donor, collected from the stem cell graft. DNA of the CDR3: TGTGCCAGTACAAGAGGGGCTTCCGGCGGTTACAATGAGCAGTTCTTC. This codes for CASTRGASGGYNEQFF.